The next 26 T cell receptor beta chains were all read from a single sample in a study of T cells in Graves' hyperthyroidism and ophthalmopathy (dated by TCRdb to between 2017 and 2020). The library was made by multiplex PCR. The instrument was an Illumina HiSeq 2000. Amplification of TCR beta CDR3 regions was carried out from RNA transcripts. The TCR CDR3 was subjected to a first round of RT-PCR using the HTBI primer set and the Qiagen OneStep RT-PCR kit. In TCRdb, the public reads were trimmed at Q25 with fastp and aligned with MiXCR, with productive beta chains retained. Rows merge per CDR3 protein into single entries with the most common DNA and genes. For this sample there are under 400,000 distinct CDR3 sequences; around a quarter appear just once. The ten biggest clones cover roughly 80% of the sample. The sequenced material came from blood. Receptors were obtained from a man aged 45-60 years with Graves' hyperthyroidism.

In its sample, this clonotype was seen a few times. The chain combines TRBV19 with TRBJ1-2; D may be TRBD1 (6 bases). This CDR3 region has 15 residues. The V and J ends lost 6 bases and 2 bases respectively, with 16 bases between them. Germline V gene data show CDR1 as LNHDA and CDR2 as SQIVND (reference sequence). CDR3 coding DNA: TGTGCCAGTAGACCCGTACCGGGACAAAACTATGGCTACACCTTC. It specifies CASRPVPGQNYGYTF.

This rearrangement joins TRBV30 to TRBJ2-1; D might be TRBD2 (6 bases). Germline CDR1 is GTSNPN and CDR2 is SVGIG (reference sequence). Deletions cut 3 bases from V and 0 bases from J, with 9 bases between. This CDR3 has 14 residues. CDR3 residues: CAWRETSSYNEQFF. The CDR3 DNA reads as TGTGCCTGGAGGGAGACTAGCTCCTACAATGAGCAGTTCTTC.

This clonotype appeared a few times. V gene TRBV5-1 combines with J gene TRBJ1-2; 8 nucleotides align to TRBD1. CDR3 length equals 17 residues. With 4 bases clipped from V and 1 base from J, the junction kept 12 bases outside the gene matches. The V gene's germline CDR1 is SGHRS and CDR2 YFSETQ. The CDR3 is CASSGLGTGALNYGYTF. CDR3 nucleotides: TGCGCCAGCAGCGGGCTCGGGACAGGCGCACTTAACTATGGCTACACCTTC.

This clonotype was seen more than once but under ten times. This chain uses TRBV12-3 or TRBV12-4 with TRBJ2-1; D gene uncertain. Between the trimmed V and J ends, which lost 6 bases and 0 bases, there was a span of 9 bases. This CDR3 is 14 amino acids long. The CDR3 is CASRPRSSYNEQFF. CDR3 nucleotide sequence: TGTGCCAGCAGGCCCCGGAGCTCCTACAATGAGCAGTTCTTC.

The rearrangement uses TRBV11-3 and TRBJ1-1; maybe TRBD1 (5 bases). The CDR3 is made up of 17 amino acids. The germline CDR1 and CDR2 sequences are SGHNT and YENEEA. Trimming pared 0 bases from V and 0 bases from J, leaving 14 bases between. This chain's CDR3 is CASSLEARVGMNTEAFF. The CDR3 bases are TGTGCCAGCAGCTTAGAGGCCAGGGTGGGCATGAACACTGAAGCTTTCTTT.

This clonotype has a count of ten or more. The CDR3 reads CASSFTSGTYEQYF. In DNA, the CDR3 is TGTGCCAGCAGCTTCACTAGCGGGACCTACGAGCAGTACTTC. The chain combines TRBV11-3 with TRBJ2-7, with 10 bases lining up with TRBD2. Germline V lookup: CDR1 SGHNT, CDR2 YENEEA. The CDR3 spans 14 residues. Trimming removed 3 bases from V and 2 bases from J; junction bases left unmatched: 1. Looking up the rest from reference TRBV11-3 and TRBJ2-7 gives the full variable domain: EAGVVQSPRYKIIEKKQPVAFWCNPISGHNTLYWYLQNLGQGPELLIRYENEEAVDDSQLPKDRFSAERLKGVDSTLKIQPAELGDSAVYLCASSFTSGTYEQYFGPGTRLTVT.

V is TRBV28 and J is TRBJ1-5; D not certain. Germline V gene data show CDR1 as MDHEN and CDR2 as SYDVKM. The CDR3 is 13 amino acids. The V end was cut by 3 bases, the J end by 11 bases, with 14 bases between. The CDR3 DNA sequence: TGTGCCAGCAGTTTGTTTTCGCCGCCGGCCCAGCATTTT. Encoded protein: CASSLFSPPAQHF.

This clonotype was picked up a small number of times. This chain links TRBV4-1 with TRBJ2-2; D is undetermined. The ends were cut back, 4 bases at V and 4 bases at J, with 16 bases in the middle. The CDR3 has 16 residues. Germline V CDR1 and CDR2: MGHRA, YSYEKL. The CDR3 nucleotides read TGCGCCAGCAGCCTTTACTCCTCGGGTTTCACCGGGGAGCTGTTTTTT. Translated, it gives CASSLYSSGFTGELFF.

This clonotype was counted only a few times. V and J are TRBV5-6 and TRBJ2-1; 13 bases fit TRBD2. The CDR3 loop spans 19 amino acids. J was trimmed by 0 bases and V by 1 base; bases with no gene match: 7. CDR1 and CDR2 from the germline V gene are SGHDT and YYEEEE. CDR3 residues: CASSLRLAGGPSSYNEQFF. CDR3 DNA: TGTGCCAGCAGCTTGAGACTAGCGGGAGGCCCGAGCTCCTACAATGAGCAGTTCTTC. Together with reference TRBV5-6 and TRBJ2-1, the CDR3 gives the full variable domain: DAGVTQSPTHLIKTRGQQVTLRCSPKSGHDTVSWYQQALGQGPQFIFQYYEEEERQRGNFPDRFSGHQFPNYSSELNVNALLLGDSALYLCASSLRLAGGPSSYNEQFFGPGTRLTVL.

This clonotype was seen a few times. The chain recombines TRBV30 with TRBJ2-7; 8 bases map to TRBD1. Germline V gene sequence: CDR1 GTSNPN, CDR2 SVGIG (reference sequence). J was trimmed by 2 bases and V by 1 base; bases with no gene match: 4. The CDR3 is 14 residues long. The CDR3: CAWSGQGRTYEQYF. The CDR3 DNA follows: TGTGCCTGGAGTGGACAGGGGCGAACCTACGAGCAGTACTTC.

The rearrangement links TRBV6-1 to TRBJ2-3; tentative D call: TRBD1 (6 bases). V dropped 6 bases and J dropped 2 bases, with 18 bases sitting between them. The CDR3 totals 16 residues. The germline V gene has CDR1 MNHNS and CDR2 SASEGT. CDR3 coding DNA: TGTGCCAGCAGCCCAGGACAGCCCCTTGTCACAGATACGCAGTATTTT. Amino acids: CASSPGQPLVTDTQYF.

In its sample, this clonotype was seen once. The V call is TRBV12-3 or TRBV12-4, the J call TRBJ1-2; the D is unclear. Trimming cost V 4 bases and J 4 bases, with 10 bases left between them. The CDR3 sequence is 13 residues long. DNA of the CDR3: TGTGCCAGCAGTTCACAATCCGTCTATGGCTACACCTTC. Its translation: CASSSQSVYGYTF.

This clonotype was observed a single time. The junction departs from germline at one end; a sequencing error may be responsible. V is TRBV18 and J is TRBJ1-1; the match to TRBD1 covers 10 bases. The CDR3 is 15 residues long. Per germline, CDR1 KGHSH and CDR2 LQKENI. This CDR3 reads CASSPGQGSRSEASF. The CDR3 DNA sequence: TGTGCCAGCTCACCGGGACAGGGGAGTCGGTCTGAAGCTTCCTTT.

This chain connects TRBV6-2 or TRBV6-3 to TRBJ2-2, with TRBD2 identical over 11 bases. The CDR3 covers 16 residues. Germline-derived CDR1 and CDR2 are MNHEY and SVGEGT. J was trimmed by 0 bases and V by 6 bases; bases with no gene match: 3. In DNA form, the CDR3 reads TGTGCCAGCAGGGGGGGACTAGCGGCGAACACCGGGGAGCTGTTTTTT. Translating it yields CASRGGLAANTGELFF.

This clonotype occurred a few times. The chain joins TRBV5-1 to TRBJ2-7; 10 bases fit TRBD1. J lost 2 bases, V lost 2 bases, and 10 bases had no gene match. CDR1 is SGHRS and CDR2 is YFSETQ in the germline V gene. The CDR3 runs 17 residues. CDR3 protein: CASSFGFGDRGTYEQYF. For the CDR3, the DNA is TGCGCCAGCAGCTTTGGATTCGGGGACAGGGGTACCTACGAGCAGTACTTC.

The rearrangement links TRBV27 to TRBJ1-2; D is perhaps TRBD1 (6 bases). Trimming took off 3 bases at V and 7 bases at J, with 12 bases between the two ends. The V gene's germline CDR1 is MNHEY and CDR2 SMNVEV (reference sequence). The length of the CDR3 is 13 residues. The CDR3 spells CASSFMGALGYTF. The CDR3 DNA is TGTGCCAGCAGTTTCATGGGGGCGCTTGGCTACACCTTC.

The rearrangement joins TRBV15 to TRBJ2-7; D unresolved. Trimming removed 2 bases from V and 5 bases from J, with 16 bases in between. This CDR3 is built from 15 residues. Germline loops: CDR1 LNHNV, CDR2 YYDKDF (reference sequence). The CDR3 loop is CATSRSQDEWHEQYF. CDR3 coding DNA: TGTGCCACCAGCAGATCACAAGACGAGTGGCACGAGCAGTACTTC.

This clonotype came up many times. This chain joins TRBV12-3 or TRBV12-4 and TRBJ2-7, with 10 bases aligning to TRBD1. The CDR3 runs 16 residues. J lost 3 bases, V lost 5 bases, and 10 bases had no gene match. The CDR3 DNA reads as TGTGCCAGCAGTCTCTTATCGACAGGGGGCGACTACGAGCAGTACTTC. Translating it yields CASSLLSTGGDYEQYF.

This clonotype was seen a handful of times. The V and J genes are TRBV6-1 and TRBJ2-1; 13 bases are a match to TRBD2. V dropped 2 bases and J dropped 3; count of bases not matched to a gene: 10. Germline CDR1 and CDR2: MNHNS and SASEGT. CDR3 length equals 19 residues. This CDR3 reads CASSERGLRLAGGYNEQFF. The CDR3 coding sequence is TGTGCCAGCAGTGAAAGGGGCTTAAGACTAGCGGGAGGCTACAATGAGCAGTTCTTC.

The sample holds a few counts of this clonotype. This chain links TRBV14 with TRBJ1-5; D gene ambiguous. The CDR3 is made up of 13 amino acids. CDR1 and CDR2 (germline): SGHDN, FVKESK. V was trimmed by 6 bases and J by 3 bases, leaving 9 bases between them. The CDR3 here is CASSKGLNQPQHF. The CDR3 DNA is TGTGCCAGCAGTAAGGGCCTCAATCAGCCCCAGCATTTT.

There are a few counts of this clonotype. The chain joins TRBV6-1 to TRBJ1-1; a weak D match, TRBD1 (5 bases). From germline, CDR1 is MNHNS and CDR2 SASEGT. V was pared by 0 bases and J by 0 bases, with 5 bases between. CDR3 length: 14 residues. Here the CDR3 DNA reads TGTGCCAGCAGTGAAGCAGGGGTGAACACTGAAGCTTTCTTT. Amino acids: CASSEAGVNTEAFF.

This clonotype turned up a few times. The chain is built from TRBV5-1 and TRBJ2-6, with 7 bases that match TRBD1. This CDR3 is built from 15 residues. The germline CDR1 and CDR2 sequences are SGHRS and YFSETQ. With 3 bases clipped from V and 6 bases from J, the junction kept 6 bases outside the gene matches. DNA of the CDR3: TGCGCCAGCAGCTCAGGACAGGACTCGGCCAACGTCCTGACTTTC. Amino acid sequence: CASSSGQDSANVLTF.

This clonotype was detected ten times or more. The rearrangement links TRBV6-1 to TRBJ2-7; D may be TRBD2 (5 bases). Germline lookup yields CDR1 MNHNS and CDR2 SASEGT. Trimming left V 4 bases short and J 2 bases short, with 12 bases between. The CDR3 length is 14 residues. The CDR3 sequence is CASSVSGKTYEQYF. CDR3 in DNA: TGTGCCAGCAGTGTTTCCGGGAAGACCTACGAGCAGTACTTC.

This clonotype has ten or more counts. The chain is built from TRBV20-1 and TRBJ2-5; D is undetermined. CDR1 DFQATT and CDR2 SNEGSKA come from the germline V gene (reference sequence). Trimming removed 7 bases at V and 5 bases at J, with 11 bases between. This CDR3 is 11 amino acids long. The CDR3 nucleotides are TGCAGTGGTATGGAAGGGGAGACCCAGTACTTC. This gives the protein CSGMEGETQYF.

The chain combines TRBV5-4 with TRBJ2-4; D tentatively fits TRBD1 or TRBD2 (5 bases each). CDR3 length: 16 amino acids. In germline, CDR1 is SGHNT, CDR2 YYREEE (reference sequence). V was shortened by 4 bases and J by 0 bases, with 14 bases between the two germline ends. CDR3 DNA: TGTGCCAGCAGCCCTGGGTCGGGGCTAGCCAAAAACATTCAGTACTTC. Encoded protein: CASSPGSGLAKNIQYF. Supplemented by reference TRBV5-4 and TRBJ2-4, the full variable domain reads ETGVTQSPTHLIKTRGQQVTLRCSSQSGHNTVSWYQQALGQGPQFIFQYYREEENGRGNFPPRFSGLQFPNYSSELNVNALELDDSALYLCASSPGSGLAKNIQYFGAGTRLSVL.

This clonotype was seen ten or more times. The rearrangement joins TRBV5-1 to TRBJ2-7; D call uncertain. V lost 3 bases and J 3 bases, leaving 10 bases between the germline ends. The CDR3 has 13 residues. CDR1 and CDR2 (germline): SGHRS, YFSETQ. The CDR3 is CASSYMDHYEQYF. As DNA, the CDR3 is TGCGCCAGCAGCTACATGGACCACTACGAGCAGTACTTC.